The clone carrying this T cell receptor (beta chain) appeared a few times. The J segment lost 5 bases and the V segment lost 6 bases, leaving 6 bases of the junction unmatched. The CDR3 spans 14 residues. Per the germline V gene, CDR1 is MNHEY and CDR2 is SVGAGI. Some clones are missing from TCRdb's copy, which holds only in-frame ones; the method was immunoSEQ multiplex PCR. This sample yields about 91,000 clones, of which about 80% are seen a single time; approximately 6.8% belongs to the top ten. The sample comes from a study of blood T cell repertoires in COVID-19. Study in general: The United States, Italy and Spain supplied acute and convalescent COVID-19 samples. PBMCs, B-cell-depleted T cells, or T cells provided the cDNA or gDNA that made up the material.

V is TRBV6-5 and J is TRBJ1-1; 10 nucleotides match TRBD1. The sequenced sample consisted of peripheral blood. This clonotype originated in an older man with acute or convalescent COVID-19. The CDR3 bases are TGTGCCAGCAGGGTCCGGACAGGGGGGACTGAAGCTTTCTTT. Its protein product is CASRVRTGGTEAFF.